These T cell receptor beta chains were read from a single sample in a study of blood T cell repertoires in COVID-19. Some clones are missing from TCRdb's copy, which holds only in-frame ones; the method was immunoSEQ multiplex PCR. Among around 470,000 clones listed, 90% were seen once. Material: PBMCs or T cells enriched from blood (not recorded which). These receptors were obtained from a man between 18 and 29 years old who had recovered from COVID-19. The CDR3 runs from the conserved cysteine through the conserved F or W. A D gene is named only where the DNA matches it firmly. Expanded clones get a size class; other rows say once, few or many, or leave the size out.

d_gene,j_gene,v_gene,abundance,CDR3aa,CDR3nt
NA,TRBJ2-7,TRBV21-1,NA,CASSKGGRFNEQYF,TGTGCCAGCAGCAAAGGGGGGAGGTTCAACGAGCAGTACTTC
NA,TRBJ1-1,TRBV30,NA,CAWTWSGTEAFF,TGTGCCTGGACCTGGTCCGGGACTGAAGCTTTCTTT
TRBD1,TRBJ1-3,TRBV13,once,CASRPTTGAEGNTIYF,TGTGCCAGCAGACCTACGACAGGGGCTGAAGGAAACACCATATATTTT
TRBD1,TRBJ1-2,TRBV19,few,CASSIIGTGNANYGYTF,TGTGCCAGTAGTATAATAGGGACAGGGAACGCTAACTATGGCTACACCTTC
NA,TRBJ2-3,TRBV27,few,CASSLGRRSTDTQYF,TGTGCCAGCAGTCTCGGACGGAGGAGCACAGATACGCAGTATTTT
NA,TRBJ1-3,TRBV5-1,NA,CASSEFDRNTIYF,TGCGCCAGCAGCGAATTTGACAGAAACACCATATATTTT
NA,TRBJ1-1,TRBV2,NA,CASTAGEGTEAFF,TGTGCCAGCACGGCAGGGGAAGGGACTGAAGCTTTCTTT
NA,TRBJ2-2,TRBV9,NA,CASSVRQDTGELFF,TGTGCCAGCAGCGTCAGACAGGACACCGGGGAGCTGTTTTTT
NA,TRBJ1-4,TRBV5-4,few,CASSPNPSRDATGKLFF,TGTGCCAGCAGCCCCAACCCCTCGAGAGATGCTACAGGAAAACTGTTTTTT
NA,TRBJ1-2,TRBV18,NA,CASSLGTQVRGYTF,TGTGCCAGCTCATTGGGGACTCAAGTGCGAGGCTACACCTTC
TRBD1,TRBJ2-7,TRBV19,NA,CASSMGLGQGYEQYF,TGTGCCAGTAGTATGGGCCTAGGACAGGGCTACGAGCAGTACTTC
NA,TRBJ2-7,TRBV5-1,once,CASRSGTPERALYEQYF,TGCGCCAGCAGATCCGGGACTCCCGAGCGAGCATTATACGAGCAGTACTTC
NA,TRBJ2-2,TRBV15,NA,CATSSRQHNTGELFF,TGTGCCACCAGCAGTCGACAGCACAACACCGGGGAGCTGTTTTTT
TRBD2,TRBJ2-1,TRBV12-5,NA,CASGSGAGLSSYNEQFF,TGTGCTAGTGGTTCCGGAGCGGGATTGAGCTCCTACAATGAGCAGTTCTTC
TRBD2,TRBJ2-2,TRBV4-1,NA,CASSLIAGGGELFF,TGCGCCAGCAGCCTAATAGCGGGGGGTGGGGAGCTGTTTTTT
TRBD1,TRBJ2-1,TRBV11-3,NA,CASSLGPGQGANNEQFF,TGTGCCAGCAGCTTAGGTCCCGGACAGGGGGCTAACAATGAGCAGTTCTTC
NA,TRBJ1-1,TRBV7-2,NA,CASSLVKEQGRWMNTEAFF,TGTGCCAGCAGCTTGGTGAAGGAACAGGGACGGTGGATGAACACTGAAGCTTTCTTT
NA,TRBJ1-1,TRBV5-4,NA,CASSRREWNTEAFF,TGTGCCAGCAGCCGCAGGGAATGGAACACTGAAGCTTTCTTT
NA,TRBJ1-2,TRBV6-5,NA,CASRRVTYGYTF,TGTGCCAGCAGGCGGGTTACATATGGCTACACCTTC
NA,TRBJ1-3,TRBV5-1,once,CASSLETGAYSGNTIYF,TGCGCCAGCAGCTTGGAGACAGGAGCCTACTCTGGAAACACCATATATTTT
NA,TRBJ1-1,TRBV7-9,NA,CASSLVLTEAFF,TGTGCCAGCAGCTTAGTTCTCACTGAAGCTTTCTTT
NA,TRBJ2-1,TRBV5-1,NA,CASSLAWGDDEQFF,TGCGCCAGCAGCTTGGCATGGGGGGACGATGAGCAGTTCTTC
TRBD1,TRBJ1-5,TRBV19,NA,CASSQQGAQYSNQPQHF,TGTGCCAGTAGTCAGCAGGGGGCCCAATATAGCAATCAGCCCCAGCATTTT
TRBD2,TRBJ2-3,TRBV5-1,NA,CASSSSSGVASTDTQYF,TGCGCCAGCAGCTCTAGTAGCGGGGTTGCTAGCACAGATACGCAGTATTTT
NA,TRBJ1-1,TRBV19,NA,CASSTQGYTEAFF,TGTGCCAGTAGTACCCAGGGTTACACTGAAGCTTTCTTT
NA,TRBJ1-1,TRBV7-9,NA,CASSFSQRVAEAFF,TGTGCCAGCAGCTTTTCACAGAGGGTCGCTGAAGCTTTCTTT
NA,TRBJ2-1,TRBV5-4,NA,CASSLVGGNNEQFF,TGTGCCAGCAGCTTGGTGGGAGGTAACAATGAGCAGTTCTTC
TRBD1,TRBJ2-7,TRBV7-9,NA,CASSVGTGAIHEQYF,TGTGCCAGCAGCGTTGGGACAGGTGCCATCCACGAGCAGTACTTC
TRBD1,TRBJ1-1,TRBV3-1/TRBV3-2,NA,CASRDSGGTEAFF,TGTGCCAGCAGAGACTCAGGGGGCACTGAAGCTTTCTTT
NA,TRBJ1-5,TRBV3-1/TRBV3-2,NA,CASSRGDQPQHF,TGTGCCAGCAGCCGGGGAGATCAGCCCCAGCATTTT
NA,TRBJ1-1,TRBV5-4,NA,CASSAPEENVEAFF,TGTGCCAGCAGCGCCCCCGAGGAAAACGTTGAAGCTTTCTTT